Presented here are 19 T cell receptor beta chains from one specimen sequenced in a study of blood T cell repertoires in COVID-19. The table came from immunoSEQ multiplex PCR; TCRdb's copy has only in-frame clones and leaves some out. The sample has about 260,000 clones, 88% seen once. Source material: peripheral blood. All receptors come from a man aged 60-69 years who had recovered from COVID-19.

The CDR3 nucleotides are TGTGCCAGCAGTGACACTAGCGGGGGGGCGAGCAATGAGCAGTTCTTC. This translates into CASSDTSGGASNEQFF. The gene calls are TRBV6-1 and TRBJ2-1, with 13 positions matching TRBD2. Germline CDR1 MNHNS, CDR2 SASEGT. J lost 6 bases, V lost 3 bases, and 5 bases had no gene match. The CDR3 covers 16 residues.

This clone was counted once. V usage is TRBV7-2 and J usage is TRBJ2-1; the match to TRBD2 covers 7 bases. The CDR3 runs 15 residues. The ends lost 5 bases at V and 0 bases at J; junction bases unmatched: 4. The V gene's germline CDR1 is SGHTA and CDR2 FQGNSA. The CDR3 DNA is TGTGCCAGCAGCGCACTAGCGAACTCCTACAATGAGCAGTTCTTC. Translating it yields CASSALANSYNEQFF.

This sequence joins TRBV21-1 and TRBJ1-2; the table assigns TRBD1, which was not confirmed against the DNA. TRBV21-1 is marked as a pseudogene. The CDR3 extends over 15 amino acids. The CDR3 sequence is CASSGTGLSNYGYTF. As DNA, the CDR3 is TGTGCCAGCAGCGGGACAGGGCTTTCCAACTATGGCTACACCTTC.

The chain has TRBV18 and TRBJ2-2; D call uncertain. There are 14 residues in the CDR3. Trimming shortened V by 0 bases and J by 3 bases, and 5 bases separated the two germline ends. Germline-derived CDR1 and CDR2 are KGHSH and LQKENI. CDR3 residues: CASSPPSDTGELFF. CDR3 nucleotides: TGTGCCAGCTCACCACCTTCTGACACCGGGGAGCTGTTTTTT.

This rearrangement joins TRBV7-2 to TRBJ1-1, with D possibly TRBD1 on 5 matching bases. V was pared by 5 bases and J by 6 bases, with 19 bases between. The CDR3 extends over 15 amino acids. Germline V gene data show CDR1 as SGHTA and CDR2 as FQGNSA. The CDR3 is CASSIQDGALAEAFF. The CDR3 DNA sequence: TGTGCCAGCAGCATACAGGATGGGGCTCTCGCTGAAGCTTTCTTT.

This clone was recorded only once. V and J are TRBV14 and TRBJ1-1; possible D gene TRBD1, 5 bases. Germline CDR1 and CDR2: SGHDN and FVKESK. V was cut by 4 bases and J by 11 bases, with 17 bases left in between. This CDR3 spans 13 amino acids. The CDR3 bases are TGTGCCAGCAGCCCGGGACTTGGGAGGTTTGCTTTCTTT. This translates into CASSPGLGRFAFF.

This clone showed up just a few times. The sample holds other DNA sequences that translate to the same CDR3. V is TRBV9 and J is TRBJ2-1; D perhaps matches TRBD1 (5 bases). The V end lost 0 bases, the J end lost 4 bases, and 11 bases lay between the germline ends. The CDR3 is 15 amino acids. Germline CDR1 and CDR2: SGDLS and YYNGEE. The CDR3 DNA sequence: TGTGCCAGCAGCGTAGGGCAGGGAAGTTACAATGAGCAGTTCTTC. It translates to CASSVGQGSYNEQFF. The full variable domain, completed using reference TRBV9 and TRBJ2-1, is DSGVTQTPKHLITATGQRVTLRCSPRSGDLSVYWYQQSLDQGLQFLIQYYNGEERAKGNILERFSAQQFPDLHSELNLSSLELGDSALYFCASSVGQGSYNEQFFGPGTRLTVL.

V usage is TRBV5-6 and J usage is TRBJ1-2; TRBD1 is a possible D gene (6 bases). The CDR3 runs 17 residues. V shed 1 base and J shed 0 bases, with 16 bases lying between them. Germline V lookup: CDR1 SGHDT, CDR2 YYEEEE. The CDR3 DNA follows: TGTGCCAGCAGCTTGTTAGGACAGACGAATGCTAACTATGGCTACACCTTC. This gives the protein CASSLLGQTNANYGYTF.

The CDR3 sequence: CASSAQSGGARHEQFF. The DNA of the CDR3 is TGTGCCAGCAGCGCTCAGAGCGGGGGGGCCCGTCATGAGCAGTTCTTC. The rearrangement joins TRBV9 to TRBJ2-1; 10 nucleotides line up with TRBD2. Germline V CDR1 and CDR2: SGDLS, YYNGEE. The CDR3 spans 16 residues. V shed 3 bases and J 8 bases; nucleotides not matched to a gene: 11.

The chain recombines TRBV6-5 with TRBJ1-2, with TRBD1 identical over 9 bases. The CDR3 is 16 amino acids. Germline CDR1 MNHEY, CDR2 SVGAGI. Unmatched junction bases numbered 7, after V lost 0 bases and J lost 5 bases. CDR3 loop: CASSYSGTGKGYGYTF. CDR3 sequence (DNA): TGTGCCAGCAGTTACTCCGGGACAGGGAAAGGGTATGGCTACACCTTC.

The gene calls are TRBV7-2 and TRBJ1-1; 9 nucleotides agree with TRBD1. The germline CDR1 and CDR2 sequences are SGHTA and FQGNSA. This CDR3 is built from 14 residues. The trim removed 6 bases at V and 1 base at J, leaving 3 bases unmatched. CDR3 loop: CASRDRGTNTEAFF. The CDR3 nucleotides are TGTGCCAGCAGGGACAGGGGAACGAACACTGAAGCTTTCTTT.

The rearrangement uses TRBV7-8 and TRBJ2-1, with 15 bases aligning to TRBD2. Looked up from germline, CDR1 is SGHVS and CDR2 is FQNEAQ. This CDR3 is built from 17 residues. The junction had 4 bases not matched to a gene; V was cut back by 5 bases and J by 2 bases. CDR3: CASSRTSGGAAYNEQFF. The CDR3 bases are TGTGCCAGCAGCCGGACTAGCGGGGGGGCCGCCTACAATGAGCAGTTCTTC.

The rearrangement joins TRBV4-2 to TRBJ2-3; TRBD2 agrees at 11 bases. The germline V gene has CDR1 LGHNA and CDR2 YNFKEQ. Trimming at V came to 3 bases and at J to 0 bases, leaving 2 bases not matched to a gene. The CDR3 loop spans 16 amino acids. The chain's CDR3 is CASSHLAGGSTDTQYF. As DNA, the CDR3 is TGTGCCAGCAGCCACCTAGCGGGGGGTAGCACAGATACGCAGTATTTT.

V is TRBV12-3 or TRBV12-4 and J is TRBJ1-1; the D gene is possibly TRBD1 (6 bases). The CDR3 consists of 13 residues. Trimming stripped 7 bases from V and 8 bases from J, with 17 bases between. For the CDR3, the DNA is TGTGCCAGCACCAAAAGTGGCGGGGGCGAAGCTTTCTTT. Residues: CASTKSGGGEAFF.

The gene calls are TRBV7-2 and TRBJ1-5; 7 nucleotides agree with TRBD1. J lost 5 bases, V lost 2 bases, and 6 bases had no gene match. Looked up from germline, CDR1 is SGHTA and CDR2 is FQGNSA. The CDR3 is 15 amino acids. The CDR3 here is CASSLRDSSYQPQHF. The CDR3 DNA reads as TGTGCCAGCAGCTTACGGGACAGCAGTTATCAGCCCCAGCATTTT.

The rearrangement uses TRBV15 and TRBJ2-2; possible D gene TRBD2, 5 bases. The germline gives CDR1 LNHNV, CDR2 YYDKDF (reference sequence). V was cut by 0 bases and J by 0 bases, with 14 bases left in between. The CDR3 contains 18 residues. CDR3 nucleotide sequence: TGTGCCACCAGCAGAGAACCGGCTAGCCGAGCGAACACCGGGGAGCTGTTTTTT. It yields the protein CATSREPASRANTGELFF.

The rearrangement links TRBV7-8 to TRBJ1-1; no definite D call. Trimming stripped 0 bases from V and 1 base from J, with 9 bases between. CDR3 size: 15 residues. Germline-derived CDR1 and CDR2 are SGHVS and FQNEAQ. As DNA, the CDR3 is TGTGCCAGCAGCTTAGCGGTGACGGGGAACACTGAAGCTTTCTTT. Residues: CASSLAVTGNTEAFF. The full variable domain, with the rest looked up from reference TRBV7-8 and TRBJ1-1, is GAGVSQSPRYKVAKRGQDVALRCDPISGHVSLFWYQQALGQGPEFLTYFQNEAQLDKSGLPSDRFFAERPEGSVSTLKIQRTQQEDSAVYLCASSLAVTGNTEAFFGQGTRLTVV.

The chain has TRBV5-4 and TRBJ1-5; no clear D gene. CDR1 and CDR2 (germline): SGHNT, YYREEE (reference sequence). The V gene lost 4 bases and the J gene lost 2 bases, with 13 bases spanning the gap. The CDR3 covers 15 residues. In DNA, the CDR3 is TGTGCCAGCAGCCTTACAAAACGGGGCAATCAGCCCCAGCATTTT. It yields the protein CASSLTKRGNQPQHF. The full variable domain, with the rest looked up from reference TRBV5-4 and TRBJ1-5, is ETGVTQSPTHLIKTRGQQVTLRCSSQSGHNTVSWYQQALGQGPQFIFQYYREEENGRGNFPPRFSGLQFPNYSSELNVNALELDDSALYLCASSLTKRGNQPQHFGDGTRLSIL.

On this clone: One junction end disagrees with the germline gene, perhaps due to a read error. The V call is TRBV7-7, the J call TRBJ2-3; maybe TRBD1 (5 bases). The CDR3 totals 15 residues. Germline V lookup: CDR1 SSHAT, CDR2 FNYEAQ (reference sequence). CDR3 protein: CASSLSTASTDTQYF. CDR3 nucleotides: TGTGCTAGCAGCTTATCGACAGCTAGCACAGATACGCAGTATTTT.